The 26 T cell receptor beta chains given below trace back to one sample, sequenced in a study of blood T cell repertoires in COVID-19. Assay: immunoSEQ multiplex PCR; the TCRdb copy retains only in-frame clones and omits some. The sample has 60,000 to 70,000 clones, around 89% seen once. Sequenced input: PBMCs or T cells enriched from blood (not recorded which). Every receptor here comes from a woman aged 40 to 55 who had recovered from COVID-19.

V gene TRBV15 combines with J gene TRBJ2-3; D gene ambiguous. CDR3 length: 15 amino acids. V lost 0 bases and J 5 bases, leaving 12 bases between the germline ends. Germline V gene data show CDR1 as LNHNV and CDR2 as YYDKDF (reference sequence). CDR3 DNA: TGTGCCACCAGCAGAGATCGGAGTTATGGAGATACGCAGTATTTT. This translates into CATSRDRSYGDTQYF.

DNA of the CDR3: TGTGCCAGCAGCTTGGGGCGCTCCTGGGAGGAAGATACGCAGTATTTT. It is translated as CASSLGRSWEEDTQYF. This chain links TRBV11-3 with TRBJ2-3; a weak D match, TRBD2 (6 bases). The CDR3 runs to 16 residues. Trimming left V 3 bases short and J 5 bases short, with 18 bases between. The germline CDR1 and CDR2 sequences are SGHNT and YENEEA.

The rearrangement uses TRBV11-2 and TRBJ2-4, with D uncertain. The CDR3 loop spans 17 amino acids. Trimming left V 4 bases short and J 2 bases short, with 18 bases between. CDR1 is SGHAT and CDR2 is FQNNGV in the germline V gene. Written as DNA, the CDR3 is TGTGCCAGCAGCTCGTACGGGTCTCTAGACCCCAAAAACATTCAGTACTTC. Translation: CASSSYGSLDPKNIQYF.

This clone showed up just once. The genes are TRBV3-1 (or the pseudogene TRBV3-2) and TRBJ2-7; D perhaps matches TRBD2 (5 bases). Trimming shortened V by 1 base and J by 4 bases, and 11 bases separated the two germline ends. This CDR3 is built from 14 residues. Germline CDR1 and CDR2: LGHDT and YNNKEL (reference sequence). DNA of the CDR3: TGTGCCAGCAGCCAAGCCGGAGGTTTTTACGAGCAGTACTTC. This encodes CASSQAGGFYEQYF.

The gene calls are TRBV19 and TRBJ1-5; TRBD1 is a possible D gene (6 bases). V was trimmed by 4 bases and J by 6 bases, leaving 13 bases between them. The germline CDR1 and CDR2 sequences are LNHDA and SQIVND (reference sequence). The CDR3 has 14 amino acids. This chain's CDR3 is CASSTAGEGQPQHF. The CDR3 nucleotides are TGTGCCAGTAGTACGGCAGGGGAGGGTCAGCCCCAGCATTTT. Full variable domain (missing parts from reference TRBV19 and TRBJ1-5): DGGITQSPKYLFRKEGQNVTLSCEQNLNHDAMYWYRQDPGQGLRLIYYSQIVNDFQKGDIAEGYSVSREKKESFPLTVTSAQKNPTAFYLCASSTAGEGQPQHFGDGTRLSIL.

This chain connects TRBV11-3 to TRBJ2-3; 9 nucleotides align to TRBD1. Germline CDR1 is SGHNT and CDR2 is YENEEA. V lost 3 bases to trimming and J lost 3 bases; unmatched junction nucleotides: 7. The CDR3 consists of 16 residues. CDR3 in DNA: TGTGCCAGCAGCTTGTCCCGAGACAGGGGGACAGATACGCAGTATTTT. It translates to CASSLSRDRGTDTQYF.

The V and J genes are TRBV28 and TRBJ1-4; possibly TRBD1 for D (6 bases). CDR3 size: 15 residues. Germline V gene lookup returns CDR1 MDHEN and CDR2 SYDVKM. V lost 2 bases and J 0 bases, leaving 7 bases between the germline ends. The CDR3 reads CASSLEGATNEKLFF. The CDR3 coding sequence is TGTGCCAGCAGTTTAGAGGGGGCAACTAATGAAAAACTGTTTTTT.

This clone occurred once. The rearrangement joins TRBV9 to TRBJ2-7, with a weak D call TRBD1 (6 bases). V lost 2 bases to trimming and J lost 5 bases, with 11 bases between them. This CDR3 has 13 amino acids. Germline-derived CDR1 and CDR2 are SGDLS and YYNGEE. CDR3 loop: CASSVGQFDEQYF. The CDR3 region has the DNA TGTGCCAGCAGCGTGGGACAATTCGACGAGCAGTACTTC.

The rearrangement joins TRBV6-5 to TRBJ1-5; a possible D gene is TRBD1 (5 bases). Germline V gene data show CDR1 as MNHEY and CDR2 as SVGAGI. The V end was cut by 5 bases, the J end by 4 bases, with 9 bases between. The CDR3 totals 13 residues. The CDR3, as DNA: TGTGCCAGCAGTCGGGGGATGAATCAGCCCCAGCATTTT. Its protein product is CASSRGMNQPQHF.

The chain uses TRBV27 and TRBJ1-5; D remains ambiguous. Deletions cut 5 bases from V and 0 bases from J, with 23 bases between. Per the germline V gene, CDR1 is MNHEY and CDR2 is SMNVEV (reference sequence). The length of the CDR3 is 19 residues. The chain's CDR3 is CASSKSPGLAAYSNQPQHF. Here the CDR3 DNA reads TGTGCCAGCAGTAAAAGTCCGGGTTTGGCAGCCTATAGCAATCAGCCCCAGCATTTT.

The rearrangement joins TRBV2 to TRBJ1-2; D not certain. V was pared by 6 bases and J by 2 bases, with 7 bases between. Germline lookup yields CDR1 SNHLY and CDR2 FYNNEI. The CDR3 consists of 12 residues. CDR3 loop: CASSGENYGYTF. DNA of the CDR3: TGTGCCAGCAGCGGGGAGAACTATGGCTACACCTTC.

The chain couples TRBV18 to TRBJ2-7; the match to TRBD1 covers 11 bases. The germline V gene encodes CDR1 KGHSH and CDR2 LQKENI. This CDR3 spans 17 amino acids. V was pared by 1 base and J by 3 bases, with 8 bases of the junction left unmatched. CDR3 in amino acids: CASSPLPPGTGGYEQYF. DNA of the CDR3: TGTGCCAGCTCACCACTTCCACCCGGGACAGGGGGCTACGAGCAGTACTTC.

This chain connects TRBV5-8 to TRBJ2-5, with TRBD1 matching 7 bases. The CDR3 extends over 12 amino acids. Per the germline V gene, CDR1 is SGHTS and CDR2 is YDEGEE. The V and J ends lost 8 bases and 5 bases, in that order; junction bases with no gene match: 6. The CDR3 protein is CASAGGSETQYF. CDR3 sequence (DNA): TGTGCCAGTGCAGGGGGATCGGAGACCCAGTACTTC.

The chain uses TRBV7-9 and TRBJ1-5; possible D gene TRBD1, 6 bases. V dropped 5 bases and J dropped 0 bases, with 14 bases sitting between them. Germline CDR1 is SEHNR and CDR2 is FQNEAQ (reference sequence). There are 16 residues in the CDR3. In DNA, the CDR3 is TGTGCCAGCAGCGTTGGACAGCAAGGTAGCAATCAGCCCCAGCATTTT. Translated: CASSVGQQGSNQPQHF.

The chain has TRBV9 and TRBJ2-7; TRBD1 agrees at 7 bases. The germline CDR1 and CDR2 sequences are SGDLS and YYNGEE. The V gene end was trimmed by 4 bases and the J gene end by 1 base; junction bases not matched to a gene: 11. This CDR3 has 16 residues. The CDR3 sequence is CASSPRTGVSSYEQYF. In DNA, the CDR3 is TGTGCCAGCAGCCCACGGACAGGCGTGTCTTCCTACGAGCAGTACTTC. Complete variable domain (other parts from reference TRBV9 and TRBJ2-7): DSGVTQTPKHLITATGQRVTLRCSPRSGDLSVYWYQQSLDQGLQFLIQYYNGEERAKGNILERFSAQQFPDLHSELNLSSLELGDSALYFCASSPRTGVSSYEQYFGPGTRLTVT.

In DNA form, the CDR3 reads TGTGCCAGCAGTTCGATGAAGGTTACAGGGGCCCTAGTGGGAACGAATGAAAAACTGTTTTTT. Encoded protein: CASSSMKVTGALVGTNEKLFF. The V and J genes are TRBV27 and TRBJ1-4; the match to TRBD1 covers 7 bases. V was pared by 4 bases and J by 5 bases, with 25 bases of the junction left unmatched. The CDR3 is 21 amino acids. Germline V gene lookup returns CDR1 MNHEY and CDR2 SMNVEV (reference sequence). Using reference TRBV27 and TRBJ1-4 for the parts outside the CDR3, the full variable domain is EAQVTQNPRYLITVTGKKLTVTCSQNMNHEYMSWYRQDPGLGLRQIYYSMNVEVTDKGDVPEGYKVSRKEKRNFPLILESPSPNQTSLYFCASSSMKVTGALVGTNEKLFFGSGTQLSVL.

This rearrangement joins TRBV5-1 to TRBJ2-1, with TRBD1 identical over 9 bases. Germline V lookup: CDR1 SGHRS, CDR2 YFSETQ. The CDR3 has 14 amino acids. Germline trimming cut 2 bases from V and 6 bases from J; bases unmatched to any gene: 3. The CDR3 sequence is CASSFLDRGNEQFF. The CDR3, as DNA: TGCGCCAGCAGCTTTTTGGACAGGGGCAATGAGCAGTTCTTC.

The rearrangement joins TRBV7-9 to TRBJ2-3, with 16 bases that match TRBD2. V was clipped by 4 bases and J by 5 bases; unmatched bases: 12. This CDR3 is 19 amino acids long. The germline gives CDR1 SEHNR, CDR2 FQNEAQ (reference sequence). CDR3 sequence reads: CASSSRTGTSGGAGDTQYF. The DNA of the CDR3 is TGTGCCAGCAGCTCCCGAACCGGGACTAGCGGGGGGGCGGGAGATACGCAGTATTTT.

V and J are TRBV2 and TRBJ1-5, with a tentative D call TRBD1 (6 bases). CDR3 size: 15 residues. The germline V and J ends were trimmed by 5 bases and 7 bases, with 18 bases remaining between them. The germline CDR1 and CDR2 sequences are SNHLY and FYNNEI. This chain's CDR3 is CASSPSGGAHQPQHF. CDR3 in DNA: TGTGCCAGCAGTCCCAGCGGGGGGGCCCACCAGCCCCAGCATTTT.

J is TRBJ1-2 and V is TRBV5-1, with 8 bases lining up with TRBD1. The CDR3 spans 16 residues. The germline V gene has CDR1 SGHRS and CDR2 YFSETQ. The V and J ends lost 0 bases and 0 bases, in that order; junction bases with no gene match: 4. CDR3 DNA sequence: TGCGCCAGCAGCTTGGGGGTGACAGGGGCTAACTATGGCTACACCTTC. Protein sequence: CASSLGVTGANYGYTF. The full variable domain, its missing parts supplied by reference TRBV5-1 and TRBJ1-2, is KAGVTQTPRYLIKTRGQQVTLSCSPISGHRSVSWYQQTPGQGLQFLFEYFSETQRNKGNFPGRFSGRQFSNSRSEMNVSTLELGDSALYLCASSLGVTGANYGYTFGSGTRLTVV.

The J gene is TRBJ2-3, the V gene TRBV7-3, with 9 bases that match TRBD1. The CDR3 spans 18 residues. Germline CDR1 SGHTA, CDR2 FQGTGA. The V segment lost 1 base and the J segment 7 bases; nucleotides outside the gene matches: 15. CDR3 coding DNA: TGTGCCAGCAGCTTAAATCCTACGGGACAGGGAGTTGGGAATACGCAGTATTTT. Amino acid sequence: CASSLNPTGQGVGNTQYF.

The V call is TRBV6-1, the J call TRBJ1-5; 9 bases agree with TRBD1. Germline V lookup: CDR1 MNHNS, CDR2 SASEGT. This CDR3 has 15 amino acids. Trimming removed 3 bases from V and 4 bases from J; junction bases left unmatched: 4. CDR3 residues: CASSDGQGQNQPQHF. The CDR3 DNA follows: TGTGCCAGCAGTGATGGACAGGGGCAGAATCAGCCCCAGCATTTT.

The rearrangement joins TRBV3-1 (or the pseudogene TRBV3-2) to TRBJ1-2; a weak D match, TRBD1 (6 bases). The CDR3 is 14 amino acids. V was cut by 3 bases and J by 5 bases, with 13 bases left in between. Germline loops: CDR1 LGHDT, CDR2 YNNKEL (reference sequence). CDR3 protein: CASSQKTGLYGYTF. For the CDR3, the DNA is TGTGCCAGCAGCCAGAAGACAGGCCTATATGGCTACACCTTC.

The rearrangement joins TRBV11-2 to TRBJ1-5; no clear D gene. V was shortened by 1 base and J by 7 bases, with 8 bases between the two germline ends. Germline V gene lookup returns CDR1 SGHAT and CDR2 FQNNGV. This CDR3 is 13 amino acids long. The CDR3 here is CASSLAGDQPQHF. The CDR3 nucleotides read TGTGCCAGCAGCTTAGCGGGAGACCAGCCCCAGCATTTT.

This sequence joins TRBV10-3 and TRBJ2-7, with 7 bases that match TRBD1. This CDR3 is 13 amino acids long. The V gene end was trimmed by 4 bases and the J gene end by 6 bases; junction bases not matched to a gene: 6. Germline V lookup: CDR1 ENHRY, CDR2 SYGVKD. CDR3 sequence reads: CAISVRDRSEQYF. The CDR3 coding sequence is TGTGCCATCAGTGTCCGGGACAGAAGCGAGCAGTACTTC.

Only one count was recorded for this clone. V gene TRBV11-2 combines with J gene TRBJ2-1; the D is unclear. The CDR3 has 12 residues. The germline CDR1 and CDR2 sequences are SGHAT and FQNNGV. V was cut by 2 bases and J by 7 bases, with 6 bases left in between. CDR3 protein: CASSLPLNEQFF. The CDR3 region has the DNA TGTGCCAGCAGCTTACCACTGAATGAGCAGTTCTTC.